Following are 25 T cell receptor beta chains from one sample sequenced in a study of shared clonotypes between healthy human individuals. The protocol was immunoSEQ multiplex PCR, while the TCRdb copy is restricted to in-frame clones and leaves out a portion. Among roughly 1,000,000 clones, approximately 80% were seen once, and the ten largest hold under 0.65%. Input material: memory CD4+ T cells from PBMCs. Subset defined: CD45RA-negative fraction. Every receptor here comes from a man aged 18 to 29 in good health. Some clones in this sample may be carry-over from other donors' samples.

V and J are TRBV7-2 and TRBJ2-4; TRBD2 aligns across 8 bases. J was trimmed by 5 bases and V by 5 bases; bases with no gene match: 11. In germline, CDR1 is SGHTA, CDR2 FQGNSA. CDR3 length: 16 residues. The CDR3 DNA follows: TGTGCCAGCAGCCTGAAGACTAGCGCGGTCGAAAACATTCAGTACTTC. Protein sequence: CASSLKTSAVENIQYF.

This rearrangement joins TRBV27 to TRBJ1-5; no clear D. V was shortened by 5 bases and J by 7 bases, with 15 bases between the two germline ends. The CDR3 contains 14 residues. CDR1 and CDR2 (germline): MNHEY, SMNVEV (reference sequence). CDR3 nucleotides: TGTGCCAGCAGTCCTACAATGGGGTGGCAGCCCCAGCATTTT. Translation: CASSPTMGWQPQHF.

In DNA, the CDR3 is TGTGCCAGCTCTCGGGATGGGGGGCTTGGTGAAGCTTTCTTT. This codes for CASSRDGGLGEAFF. The chain links TRBV18 to TRBJ1-1; possibly TRBD1 for D (6 bases). The CDR3 consists of 14 residues. From germline, CDR1 is KGHSH and CDR2 LQKENI. V lost 6 bases to trimming and J lost 7 bases, with 18 bases between them.

The genes are TRBV27 and TRBJ1-5, with 10 bases aligning to TRBD1. The CDR3 spans 16 residues. The V gene's germline CDR1 is MNHEY and CDR2 SMNVEV (reference sequence). Trimming removed 5 bases from V and 8 bases from J; junction bases left unmatched: 12. CDR3 coding DNA: TGTGCCAGCAGTGCGCGGGGACAGGGGCAAAGGGAGCCCCAGCATTTT. It yields the protein CASSARGQGQREPQHF.

The CDR3 bases are TGTGCCAGCAGCTCTCCAGGGTTGGAGGGCTACACCTTC. As protein: CASSSPGLEGYTF. The chain recombines TRBV7-9 with TRBJ1-2; perhaps TRBD1 as D (5 bases). The V and J ends lost 4 bases and 8 bases respectively, with 14 bases between them. CDR1 SEHNR and CDR2 FQNEAQ come from the germline V gene (reference sequence). CDR3 length equals 13 residues. Variable domain in full (rest from reference TRBV7-9 and TRBJ1-2): DTGVSQNPRHKITKRGQNVTFRCDPISEHNRLYWYRQTLGQGPEFLTYFQNEAQLEKSRLLSDRFSAERPKGSFSTLEIQRTEQGDSAMYLCASSSPGLEGYTFGSGTRLTVV.

The gene calls are TRBV7-2 and TRBJ2-1, with D tentatively TRBD2 (5 bases). There are 15 residues in the CDR3. In germline, CDR1 is SGHTA, CDR2 FQGNSA. The ends were cut back, 2 bases at V and 0 bases at J, with 8 bases in the middle. This CDR3 reads CASSLTTSSYNEQFF. The CDR3 nucleotides are TGTGCCAGCAGCTTAACTACTAGCTCCTACAATGAGCAGTTCTTC.

The J gene is TRBJ2-7, the V gene TRBV10-2, with 7 bases that match TRBD2. V dropped 5 bases and J dropped 4; count of bases not matched to a gene: 14. This CDR3 has 16 residues. The germline V gene encodes CDR1 WSHSY and CDR2 SAAADI. CDR3 region: CASSRRVAGAKYEQYF. CDR3 nucleotides: TGCGCCAGCAGTAGGCGTGTGGCGGGAGCGAAATACGAGCAGTACTTC.

Note on this clone: This specimen includes other DNA sequences encoding the same CDR3. This chain connects TRBV19 to TRBJ1-5, with a weak D call TRBD1 (6 bases). There are 15 residues in the CDR3. Germline V gene sequence: CDR1 LNHDA, CDR2 SQIVND (reference sequence). V was clipped by 4 bases and J by 0 bases, with 10 bases between them. The CDR3 region is CASSTRTDSNQPQHF. In DNA, the CDR3 is TGTGCCAGTAGTACTAGGACAGATAGCAATCAGCCCCAGCATTTT. The whole variable domain, remainder taken from reference TRBV19 and TRBJ1-5, is DGGITQSPKYLFRKEGQNVTLSCEQNLNHDAMYWYRQDPGQGLRLIYYSQIVNDFQKGDIAEGYSVSREKKESFPLTVTSAQKNPTAFYLCASSTRTDSNQPQHFGDGTRLSIL.

The chain has TRBV28 and TRBJ2-7, with 11 bases fitting TRBD2. The CDR3 contains 15 residues. Per the germline V gene, CDR1 is MDHEN and CDR2 is SYDVKM. The V and J ends lost 3 bases and 2 bases, in that order; junction bases with no gene match: 3. CDR3 DNA: TGTGCCAGCAGTTTCCTGACTAGCGGGACCTACGAGCAGTACTTC. Translation gives CASSFLTSGTYEQYF.

The chain employs TRBV10-3 and TRBJ2-5; weak D call: TRBD1 (6 bases). CDR1 and CDR2 (germline): ENHRY, SYGVKD. V dropped 6 bases and J dropped 4 bases, with 12 bases sitting between them. CDR3 length equals 13 residues. As DNA, the CDR3 is TGTGCCATCAGGCCAGGGGTTCTAGAGACCCAGTACTTC. Its translation: CAIRPGVLETQYF.

This chain joins TRBV11-3 and TRBJ2-1, with TRBD2 matching 10 bases. Unmatched junction bases numbered 0, after V lost 1 base and J lost 3 bases. The CDR3 is made up of 15 amino acids. The germline CDR1 and CDR2 sequences are SGHNT and YENEEA. This CDR3 reads CASSLASGSYNEQFF. CDR3 sequence (DNA): TGTGCCAGCAGCTTAGCTAGCGGGAGCTACAATGAGCAGTTCTTC.

The rearrangement links TRBV11-2 to TRBJ2-7; 7 nucleotides line up with TRBD2. CDR3 size: 14 residues. From germline, CDR1 is SGHAT and CDR2 FQNNGV. The V segment lost 5 bases and the J segment 1 base; nucleotides outside the gene matches: 5. CDR3 sequence reads: CASSRWGGSYEQYF. In nucleotides, the CDR3 is TGTGCCAGCAGCCGCTGGGGGGGTTCCTACGAGCAGTACTTC.

The chain is built from TRBV7-8 and TRBJ1-5; D call uncertain. Germline CDR1 and CDR2: SGHVS and FQNEAQ. V was clipped by 5 bases and J by 5 bases, with 13 bases between them. This CDR3 contains 14 residues. The CDR3 region is CASSQGREYQPQHF. The DNA of the CDR3 is TGTGCCAGCAGCCAAGGGAGGGAATATCAGCCCCAGCATTTT.

The chain combines TRBV7-7 with TRBJ2-1, with TRBD2 identical over 7 bases. The V and J ends lost 5 bases and 6 bases, in that order; junction bases with no gene match: 10. Germline-derived CDR1 and CDR2 are SSHAT and FNYEAQ (reference sequence). CDR3 length: 15 amino acids. CDR3 sequence (DNA): TGTGCCAGCAGCAGAGGCGGCGCTAGCGGCAATGAGCAGTTCTTC. Its translation is CASSRGGASGNEQFF. The full variable domain, completed using reference TRBV7-7 and TRBJ2-1, is GAGVSQSPRYKVTKRGQDVTLRCDPISSHATLYWYQQALGQGPEFLTYFNYEAQPDKSGLPSDRFSAERPEGSISTLTIQRTEQRDSAMYRCASSRGGASGNEQFFGPGTRLTVL.

This clone was detected only once. The V gene is TRBV4-3, the J gene TRBJ2-3; D possibly corresponds to TRBD1 (5 bases). Germline assignment: CDR1 LGHNA and CDR2 YSLEER. The CDR3 has 12 amino acids. Trimming stripped 3 bases from V and 6 bases from J, with 7 bases between. The CDR3 sequence: CASSHPGDTQYF. Written as DNA, the CDR3 is TGCGCCAGCAGCCACCCAGGGGATACGCAGTATTTT.

The gene calls are TRBV19 and TRBJ2-3; TRBD2 aligns across 8 bases. V lost 5 bases to trimming and J lost 5 bases; unmatched junction nucleotides: 6. This CDR3 comprises 14 residues. CDR1 and CDR2 from the germline V gene are LNHDA and SQIVND (reference sequence). CDR3 nucleotides: TGTGCCAGTAGTGATAGCGGGAATGAAGATACGCAGTATTTT. Protein: CASSDSGNEDTQYF.

The chain carries TRBV29-1 and TRBJ2-3; D is ambiguous. The V gene's germline CDR1 is SQVTM and CDR2 ANQGSEA. The CDR3 consists of 13 residues. The ends were cut back, 6 bases at V and 2 bases at J, with 12 bases in the middle. DNA of the CDR3: TGCAGCGTCGTTAGAACCATCACAGATACGCAGTATTTT. This codes for CSVVRTITDTQYF.

The gene calls are TRBV7-2 and TRBJ2-7; D is ambiguous. Germline V CDR1 and CDR2: SGHTA, FQGNSA. CDR3 size: 14 residues. V was pared by 2 bases and J by 2 bases, with 10 bases between. CDR3 DNA sequence: TGTGCCAGCAGCTTAATACCCGGACCCTACGAGCAGTACTTC. Translated: CASSLIPGPYEQYF.

This sequence joins TRBV5-1 and TRBJ1-2, with D tentatively TRBD1 (5 bases). The V end lost 2 bases, the J end lost 3 bases, and 11 bases lay between the germline ends. The length of the CDR3 is 14 residues. Germline CDR1 is SGHRS and CDR2 is YFSETQ. The CDR3 here is CASSLQGVDYGYTF. The CDR3 DNA reads TGCGCCAGCAGCTTACAAGGGGTCGACTATGGCTACACCTTC.

This clone came up once. This chain joins TRBV25-1 and TRBJ2-1; D is undetermined. V shed 7 bases and J shed 1 base, with 17 bases lying between them. Germline V gene sequence: CDR1 MGHDK, CDR2 SYGVNS. The CDR3 extends over 16 amino acids. CDR3 loop: CASTPRTGLSYNEQFF. CDR3 nucleotides: TGTGCCAGCACCCCCCGAACGGGTCTTTCCTACAATGAGCAGTTCTTC.

This clone was seen more than once but under ten times. This chain links TRBV4-2 with TRBJ2-3; no clear D. CDR3 length: 14 amino acids. Germline CDR1 is LGHNA and CDR2 is YNFKEQ. Trimming shortened V by 1 base and J by 6 bases, and 11 bases separated the two germline ends. CDR3 bases: TGTGCCAGCAGCCAAGGGCACGGGTCGGATACGCAGTATTTT. It yields the protein CASSQGHGSDTQYF.

This rearrangement joins TRBV10-3 to TRBJ1-2; perhaps TRBD1 as D (5 bases). CDR3 length equals 14 residues. The V gene lost 3 bases and the J gene lost 7 bases, with 15 bases spanning the gap. Germline assignment: CDR1 ENHRY and CDR2 SYGVKD. CDR3 protein: CAISEYKGMGGYTF. In nucleotides, the CDR3 is TGTGCCATCAGTGAATATAAGGGGATGGGTGGCTACACCTTC.

This chain connects TRBV5-1 to TRBJ2-1; 7 bases are shared with TRBD2. V lost 0 bases to trimming and J lost 5 bases; unmatched junction nucleotides: 8. Germline CDR1 is SGHRS and CDR2 is YFSETQ. CDR3 length: 16 amino acids. CDR3 in amino acids: CASSLGPRGGDNEQFF. DNA of the CDR3: TGCGCCAGCAGCTTGGGACCGCGGGGAGGGGACAATGAGCAGTTCTTC.

The chain employs TRBV4-3 and TRBJ2-3, with 15 bases fitting TRBD2. This CDR3 is built from 19 residues. The J segment lost 6 bases and the V segment lost 4 bases, leaving 14 bases of the junction unmatched. Looked up from germline, CDR1 is LGHNA and CDR2 is YSLEER. The CDR3 reads CASSRGGLAGGPGSDTQYF. The DNA of the CDR3 is TGCGCCAGCAGCCGAGGAGGACTAGCGGGAGGGCCAGGATCGGATACGCAGTATTTT.

The genes are TRBV5-5 and TRBJ2-5; possible D gene TRBD1, 6 bases. The germline V gene has CDR1 SGHKS and CDR2 YYEKEE (reference sequence). The V end was cut by 4 bases, the J end by 5 bases, with 18 bases between. CDR3 size: 15 residues. CDR3 region: CASSPHVGQGETQYF. CDR3 sequence (DNA): TGTGCCAGCAGCCCACATGTGGGGCAGGGGGAGACCCAGTACTTC.